Listed below are T cell receptor beta chains from one sample, sequenced in a study of ipilimumab plus nivolumab after autologous stem cell transplantation. The data were produced by immunoSEQ multiplex PCR, yet TCRdb's version contains in-frame clones alone and is incomplete. The data show roughly 17,000 clones, around 80% seen once. The specimen comprised PBMCs, sampled in a trial of ipilimumab plus nivolumab as post-transplant consolidation. The receptors were sampled from a male donor with diffuse large B-cell lymphoma. The CDR3 runs from the conserved cysteine through the conserved F or W. The D gene is left open where the match is weak. A clone size is listed for some rows: how often the clone was seen (once, few, many), or a class if it is expanded.

>TRBJ2-3|TRBV11-1|NA|NA
CASSLGSADTQYF
TGTGCCAGCAGCTTGGGGTCGGCCGATACGCAGTATTTT
>TRBJ2-5|TRBV28|NA|NA
CASWNREKETQYF
TGTGCCAGCTGGAACAGAGAAAAAGAGACCCAGTACTTC
>TRBJ2-2|TRBV7-9|NA|NA
CASSSGGSESGELFF
TGTGCCAGCAGCTCGGGGGGCTCAGAGTCCGGGGAGCTGTTTTTT
>TRBJ2-5|TRBV4-2|NA|NA
CASSQGGIQETQYF
TGTGCCAGCAGCCAAGGGGGTATACAAGAGACCCAGTACTTC
>TRBJ1-2|TRBV4-1|NA|NA
CASSQADRTYGYTF
TGCGCCAGCAGCCAAGCCGACAGGACTTATGGCTACACCTTC
>TRBJ2-5|TRBV7-7|NA|NA
CASSLGGGYQETQYF
TGTGCTAGCAGCTTAGGTGGGGGGTACCAAGAGACCCAGTACTTC
>TRBJ2-2|TRBV6-4|NA|NA
CASSGVAGELFF
TGTGCCAGCAGTGGAGTCGCCGGGGAGCTGTTTTTT
>TRBJ2-7|TRBV18|NA|NA
CASSPGQVSDEQYF
TGTGCCAGCTCACCGGGGCAGGTTTCAGACGAGCAGTACTTC
>TRBJ2-7|TRBV27|TRBD2|NA
CASRSLGTSGYEQYF
TGTGCCAGCAGATCCTTAGGGACTAGCGGATACGAGCAGTACTTC
>TRBJ1-1|TRBV9|NA|NA
CASSGEGENTEAFF
TGTGCCAGCAGCGGAGAGGGGGAGAACACTGAAGCTTTCTTT
>TRBJ2-1|TRBV19|NA|NA
CATTPPLKYNEQFF
TGTGCCACCACGCCCCCGTTAAAATACAATGAGCAGTTCTTC
>TRBJ2-7|TRBV7-9|NA|NA
CASSSPGASSYEQYF
TGTGCCAGCAGTTCCCCGGGGGCTAGCTCCTACGAGCAGTACTTC
>TRBJ2-5|TRBV13|TRBD2|NA
CASSLKNKGSLAGYQETQYF
TGTGCCAGCAGTTTAAAGAATAAGGGGAGTCTAGCGGGTTACCAAGAGACCCAGTACTTC
>TRBJ2-3|TRBV27|TRBD2|NA
CASSRAGGTDTQYF
TGTGCCAGCAGCCGAGCGGGGGGGACAGATACGCAGTATTTT
>TRBJ2-2|TRBV9|TRBD2|NA
CASSAGLAGTGELFF
TGTGCCAGCAGCGCGGGACTAGCGGGGACCGGGGAGCTGTTTTTT
>TRBJ2-7|TRBV6-1|TRBD2|NA
CASSEAGGSRYEQYF
TGTGCCAGCAGTGAAGCCGGCGGGAGTCGCTACGAGCAGTACTTC
>TRBJ2-7|TRBV10-2|NA|NA
CASRAGSTRPNYEQYF
TGCGCCAGCAGGGCCGGAAGTACTAGACCTAACTACGAGCAGTACTTC
>TRBJ2-1|TRBV5-4|NA|NA
CASSVPGAIYNEQFF
TGTGCCAGCAGCGTACCAGGAGCGATTTACAATGAGCAGTTCTTC
>TRBJ1-4|TRBV5-1|NA|NA
CASSLYGGTNEKLFF
TGCGCCAGCAGCTTGTATGGGGGGACTAATGAAAAACTGTTTTTT
>TRBJ2-5|TRBV14|NA|NA
CASSQGPFETQYF
TGTGCCAGCAGCCAAGGACCCTTTGAGACCCAGTACTTC
>TRBJ2-7|TRBV2|NA|NA
CASQEGAYEQYF
TGTGCCAGCCAAGAGGGTGCCTACGAGCAGTACTTC
>TRBJ1-2|TRBV5-1|TRBD1|NA
CASSSGASQGANGYTF
TGCGCCAGCAGCTCGGGGGCCTCTCAGGGGGCAAATGGCTACACCTTC
>TRBJ2-1|TRBV19|NA|NA
CASSILAVGEQFF
TGTGCCAGTAGTATATTAGCGGTCGGTGAGCAGTTCTTC
>TRBJ1-5|TRBV5-8|TRBD1|NA
CASRLDRGGPQHF
TGTGCCAGCAGACTTGACAGGGGTGGGCCCCAGCATTTT
>TRBJ2-7|TRBV5-1|TRBD1|NA
CASSSQGQDEQYF
TGCGCCAGCAGTTCCCAGGGACAGGACGAGCAGTACTTC
>TRBJ2-7|TRBV5-4|TRBD2|NA
CASSLVISGSYEQYF
TGTGCCAGCAGCTTGGTTATTAGCGGGAGTTACGAGCAGTACTTC
>TRBJ2-1|TRBV28|TRBD2|NA
CASSSSYGSGGALNEQFF
TGTGCCAGCAGTTCATCGTACGGTAGCGGGGGGGCTCTAAATGAGCAGTTCTTC
>TRBJ1-6|TRBV7-7|NA|NA
CASSLAPEASSYNSPLHF
TGTGCTAGCAGCTTAGCCCCCGAAGCTAGCTCCTATAATTCACCCCTCCACTTT
>TRBJ2-3|TRBV5-4|NA|once
CASSLMFSQGRDTQYF
TGTGCCAGCAGCTTGATGTTCTCTCAGGGCAGGGATACGCAGTATTTT
>TRBJ2-7|TRBV11-1|TRBD1|NA
CASSLGQNYEQYF
TGTGCCAGCAGCTTGGGACAGAACTACGAGCAGTACTTC
>TRBJ2-7|TRBV30|NA|NA
CAWSVIGGYEQYF
TGTGCCTGGAGTGTGATCGGGGGCTACGAGCAGTACTTC
>TRBJ1-1|TRBV5-1|NA|NA
CASSLGGLNTEAFF
TGCGCCAGCAGCCTAGGGGGGTTGAACACTGAAGCTTTCTTT
>TRBJ2-1|TRBV19|NA|NA
CASSWAVDNEQFF
TGTGCCAGTAGTTGGGCAGTAGACAATGAGCAGTTCTTC
>TRBJ1-1|TRBV5-6|NA|NA
CASSLVAQANTEAFF
TGTGCCAGCAGCTTGGTGGCACAGGCGAACACTGAAGCTTTCTTT
>TRBJ1-4|TRBV7-5|NA|NA
CVRSLGGRKGNEKLFF
TGTGTCAGAAGCTTAGGGGGGAGAAAAGGTAATGAAAAACTGTTTTTT
>TRBJ2-7|TRBV6-1|TRBD1|few
CASTGTGLHEQYF
TGTGCCAGCACGGGGACAGGGCTACACGAGCAGTACTTC
>TRBJ2-2|TRBV7-3|NA|NA
CASSLLTGSGELFF
TGTGCCAGCAGCTTGCTAACAGGGTCCGGGGAGCTGTTTTTT
>TRBJ2-7|TRBV5-1|NA|NA
CASSFRGWDEQYF
TGCGCCAGCAGCTTCAGGGGTTGGGACGAGCAGTACTTC
>TRBJ1-2|TRBV30|NA|NA
CAWSAGGGSNYGYTF
TGTGCCTGGAGTGCAGGAGGGGGTTCGAACTATGGCTACACCTTC
>TRBJ2-7|TRBV11-2|TRBD1|NA
CASSLPATGFVPYEQYF
TGTGCCAGCAGCTTGCCAGCGACAGGGTTCGTCCCCTACGAGCAGTACTTC
>TRBJ1-1|TRBV7-9|NA|once
CASSLEGFKAFF
TGTGCCAGCAGCTTAGAGGGTTTTAAAGCTTTCTTT
>TRBJ2-1|TRBV29-1|NA|NA
CSVDVGSYNEQFF
TGCAGCGTGGACGTTGGCTCCTACAATGAGCAGTTCTTC